This T cell receptor (beta chain) stems from a study of Graves' ophthalmopathy and Graves' hyperthyroidism. Uncontrolled infections, other autoimmune diseases, pregnancy or lactation barred patients from enrollment. Trimming cost V 6 bases and J 4 bases, with 13 bases left between them. This CDR3 region has 12 residues. CDR1 is DFQATT, CDR2 SNEGSKA, per germline (reference sequence). This clonotype showed up many times. Its antigen is not known. General observations from the study: Ophthalmopathy could be told apart from stable hyperthyroidism by a 13-signature model (approximately 91% sensitivity, around 81% specificity). Most expanded clonotypes in thyroid above 0.001 frequency also showed up in blood.

Amplifying from RNA transcripts, the study obtained TCR beta CDR3 regions. Second-round multiplex PCR came after a first-round RT-PCR that employed HTBI primers. TCRdb itself ran the multiplex PCR reads through MiXCR, one entry per CDR3 protein. This sample has some 1.1 million distinct CDR3 sequences, with roughly two fifths found just once. The chain links TRBV20-1 to TRBJ2-7, with unresolved D. Sequencing was carried out using peripheral blood or thyroid tissue (not recorded which). The receptor's source is an adult man with Graves' hyperthyroidism. The CDR3 nucleotides are TGCAGTGCCCAACTCGACATGTACGAGCAGTACTTC. This translates into CSAQLDMYEQYF.